The present T cell receptor beta chain was sequenced within a study of T-cell reconstitution after alpha-beta-depleted transplantation in children. Overall study findings and caveats: For some patients, TCRbeta diversity was high at day 60 because of recipient T cells and thymic progenitors that survived. Several hundred expanded graft clones reportedly gave rise to the alpha-beta T cells present about two months after transplant.

Unique molecular identifiers were incorporated into the prepared TCRbeta library. One entry per CDR3 protein, called by TCRdb with MiXCR from the PCR reads. The sample consists of 490,000 or so distinct CDR3 sequences, over 9.5% of them appearing once. The CDR3 is 14 amino acids. Germline V CDR1 and CDR2: MGHRA, YSYEKL. Trimming took off 4 bases at V and 1 base at J, with 11 bases between the two ends. This clonotype occurred many times. Its antigen is unknown. J is TRBJ2-7 and V is TRBV4-1, with D uncertain. This TCR was recovered from a child aged 2 to 9 with inherited bone marrow failure, due to receive a stem cell transplant. The sequencing here drew on PBMCs, taken before TCRalphabeta/CD19-depleted stem cell transplant. The CDR3: CASSRDDKSYEQYF. Written as DNA, the CDR3 is TGCGCCAGCAGCCGAGACGACAAGTCCTACGAGCAGTACTTC.